Listed here are 9 T cell receptor beta chains from one sample, sequenced in a study of blood T cells in healthy people across ages. Through a sample-barcoded 5' primer and a J-beta primer mix, a second PCR was run for about 7 to 12 cycles. TCRdb re-derived calls from the 5' RACE reads in MiXCR, one entry per CDR3 protein. The sample holds hundreds of thousands of distinct CDR3 sequences, approximately 21% seen once. Specimen: blood. These receptors all stem from a man in his 70s in good health.

This clonotype came up many times. The chain has TRBV2 and TRBJ2-1, with 14 bases identical to TRBD2. CDR3 size: 16 residues. Germline-derived CDR1 and CDR2 are SNHLY and FYNNEI. Losses at the gene ends were 6 bases for V and 9 bases for J; bases not matched to a gene: 10. CDR3 sequence: CASSRIPGLAGVEQFF. The CDR3 region has the DNA TGTGCCAGCAGCCGTATTCCGGGACTAGCGGGAGTTGAGCAGTTCTTC.

The chain joins TRBV20-1 to TRBJ2-5; TRBD1 is a possible D gene (7 bases). TRBJ2-1 matches the DNA end more closely, so the J call is doubtful. This CDR3 has 14 residues. Germline CDR1 reads DFQATT; CDR2 reads SNEGSKA (reference sequence). CDR3 DNA sequence: TGCAGTGCTAGAGATCCACAGGGGAGGAATGAGCAGTTCTTC. Amino acid sequence: CSARDPQGRNEQFF.

This clonotype was seen many times. This sequence joins TRBV5-1 and TRBJ2-7; 16 nucleotides align to TRBD2. Germline CDR1 and CDR2: SGHRS and YFSETQ. This CDR3 contains 20 residues. J was trimmed by 6 bases and V by 1 base; bases with no gene match: 16. The CDR3 is CASSLSPGLAGGPQLSEQYF. As DNA, the CDR3 is TGCGCCAGCAGCTTGTCTCCGGGACTAGCGGGAGGGCCTCAATTATCCGAGCAGTACTTC.

This clonotype occurred a few times. CDR3 amino acids: CSARETGSGNQPQHF. CDR3 in DNA: TGCAGTGCTAGGGAGACAGGGAGTGGCAATCAGCCCCAGCATTTT. V is TRBV20-1 and J is TRBJ1-5; TRBD1 agrees at 7 bases. Germline assignment: CDR1 DFQATT and CDR2 SNEGSKA (reference sequence). J lost 2 bases, V lost 3 bases, and 7 bases had no gene match. This CDR3 comprises 15 residues.

This clonotype turned up a few times. J is TRBJ2-7 and V is TRBV3-1, with 15 bases that match TRBD2. The J call may be faulty, since TRBJ2-1 better matches the DNA end. Germline lookup yields CDR1 LGHDT and CDR2 YNNKEL (reference sequence). The CDR3 runs 16 residues. The CDR3 here is CASSQSGLAGGNEQFF. In DNA form, the CDR3 reads TGTGCCAGCAGCCAATCGGGACTAGCGGGAGGTAATGAGCAGTTCTTC.

This clonotype has only a few counts. The V call is TRBV2, the J call TRBJ2-5; maybe TRBD1 (5 bases). Between the trimmed V and J ends, which lost 6 bases and 4 bases, there was a span of 12 bases. This CDR3 has 13 residues. Germline V CDR1 and CDR2: SNHLY, FYNNEI. The CDR3 reads CASRAPGPETQYF. CDR3 DNA: TGTGCCAGCAGGGCCCCAGGGCCAGAGACCCAGTACTTC. The complete variable domain, with remaining parts taken from reference TRBV2 and TRBJ2-5, reads EPEVTQTPSHQVTQMGQEVILRCVPISNHLYFYWYRQILGQKVEFLVSFYNNEISEKSEIFDDQFSVERPDGSNFTLKIRSTKLEDSAMYFCASRAPGPETQYFGPGTRLLVL.

The gene calls are TRBV28 and TRBJ2-1; TRBD1 might be the D (6 bases). The CDR3 has 16 amino acids. The germline CDR1 and CDR2 sequences are MDHEN and SYDVKM. V lost 6 bases to trimming and J lost 7 bases, with 22 bases between them. The CDR3 DNA reads as TGTGCCAGCAGAACTTCGGGACATAAATCGGTAAATGAGCAGTTCTTC. As protein: CASRTSGHKSVNEQFF.

This clonotype was seen only a few times. The gene calls are TRBV20-1 and TRBJ2-3; D call uncertain. Germline CDR1 and CDR2: DFQATT and SNEGSKA (reference sequence). Trimming took 1 base from V and 6 from J, leaving 8 bases between them. This CDR3 spans 12 amino acids. CDR3 protein: CSARGPDDTQYF. CDR3 nucleotides: TGCAGTGCTAGAGGCCCAGACGATACGCAGTATTTT.

This chain links TRBV6-1 with TRBJ1-5, with D uncertain. Trimming stripped 1 base from V and 4 bases from J, with 8 bases between. The CDR3 loop spans 14 amino acids. From germline, CDR1 is MNHNS and CDR2 SASEGT. CDR3 sequence (DNA): TGTGCCAGCAGTGAAGAACGGTTGAATCAGCCCCAGCATTTT. Translating gives CASSEERLNQPQHF.